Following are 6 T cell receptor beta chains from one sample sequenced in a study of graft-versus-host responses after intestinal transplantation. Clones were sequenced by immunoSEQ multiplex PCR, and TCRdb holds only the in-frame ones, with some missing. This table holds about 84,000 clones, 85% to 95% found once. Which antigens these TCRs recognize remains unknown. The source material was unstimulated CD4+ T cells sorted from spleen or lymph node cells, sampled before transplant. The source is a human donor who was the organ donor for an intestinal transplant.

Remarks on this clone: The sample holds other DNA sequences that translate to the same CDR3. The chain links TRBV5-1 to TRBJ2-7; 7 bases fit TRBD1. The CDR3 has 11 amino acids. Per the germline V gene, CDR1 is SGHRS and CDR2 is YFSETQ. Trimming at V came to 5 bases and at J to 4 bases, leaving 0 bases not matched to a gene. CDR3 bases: TGCGCCAGCAGACAGGGGTACGAGCAGTACTTC. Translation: CASRQGYEQYF.

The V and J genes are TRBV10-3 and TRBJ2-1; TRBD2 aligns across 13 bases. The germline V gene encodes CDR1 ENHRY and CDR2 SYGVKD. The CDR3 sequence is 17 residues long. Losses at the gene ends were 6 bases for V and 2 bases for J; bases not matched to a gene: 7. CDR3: CAIRGTSGEPTYNEQFF. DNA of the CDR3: TGTGCCATCAGGGGGACTAGCGGGGAACCGACCTACAATGAGCAGTTCTTC.

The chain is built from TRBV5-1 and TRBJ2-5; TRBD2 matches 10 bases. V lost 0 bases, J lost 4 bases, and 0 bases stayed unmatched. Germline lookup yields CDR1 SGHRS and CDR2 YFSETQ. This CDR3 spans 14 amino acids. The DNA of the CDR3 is TGCGCCAGCAGCTTGGGACTAGCGGGAGAGACCCAGTACTTC. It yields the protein CASSLGLAGETQYF.

CDR3 sequence (DNA): TGTGCCAGCAGCCCCTGGGGGCAAGTGAGGGGCACTGAAGCTTTCTTT. It translates to CASSPWGQVRGTEAFF. This chain connects TRBV13 to TRBJ1-1; D may be TRBD1 (6 bases). The CDR3 contains 16 residues. V gave up 5 bases and J gave up 4 bases, with 20 bases separating them. Germline values: CDR1 PRHDT, CDR2 FYEKMQ (reference sequence).

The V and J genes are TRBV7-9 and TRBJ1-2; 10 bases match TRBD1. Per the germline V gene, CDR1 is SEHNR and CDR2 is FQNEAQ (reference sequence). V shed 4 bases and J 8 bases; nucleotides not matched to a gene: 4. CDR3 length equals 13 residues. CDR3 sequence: CASSSTGGRGYTF. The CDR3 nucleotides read TGTGCCAGCAGCTCGACAGGGGGCAGGGGCTACACCTTC.

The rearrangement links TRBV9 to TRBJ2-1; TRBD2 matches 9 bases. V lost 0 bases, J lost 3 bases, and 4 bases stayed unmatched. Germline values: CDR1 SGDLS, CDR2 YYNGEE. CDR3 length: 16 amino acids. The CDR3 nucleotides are TGTGCCAGCAGCGTAGGGGTGCGGGGGGGCTACAATGAGCAGTTCTTC. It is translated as CASSVGVRGGYNEQFF.